The 12 T cell receptor beta chains below were found in one sample sequenced in a study of shared clonotypes between healthy human individuals. Sequenced by immunoSEQ multiplex PCR; TCRdb stores in-frame clones only, minus some. The table lists under 1 million clones, 95% to 97% of them singletons. CD45RO-negative, CCR7-positively selected cells formed the naive CD8 fraction, excluding terminally differentiated effector memory CD45RA+ cells. Sequenced: naive CD8+ T cells sorted from blood. All receptors come from a man aged 30 to 39 in good health.

The rearrangement links TRBV14 to TRBJ1-3, with a tentative D call TRBD1 (6 bases). V shed 4 bases and J shed 4 bases, with 17 bases lying between them. CDR3 length equals 16 residues. The germline gives CDR1 SGHDN, CDR2 FVKESK. The CDR3 DNA sequence: TGTGCCAGCAGCCCAGGACAGCGTAACTGGGGAAACACCATATATTTT. Residues: CASSPGQRNWGNTIYF.

This clone is a singleton in its sample. The chain is built from TRBV7-9 and TRBJ2-7, with a possible D match to TRBD2 (6 bases). Germline V gene data show CDR1 as SEHNR and CDR2 as FQNEAQ (reference sequence). Trimming removed 1 base from V and 6 bases from J, with 28 bases in between. The CDR3 length is 19 residues. The CDR3 DNA reads TGTGCCAGCAGCTTAGAAGGCGGGGTGAAATCGTTTGCTGGTACCGAGCAGTACTTC. Residues: CASSLEGGVKSFAGTEQYF.

CDR3 residues: CSAEGGSNEQFF. CDR3 DNA sequence: TGCAGCGCCGAGGGCGGCAGCAATGAGCAGTTCTTC. This chain connects TRBV29-1 to TRBJ2-1; TRBD2 is a possible D gene (5 bases). Germline assignment: CDR1 SQVTM and CDR2 ANQGSEA. Between the trimmed V and J ends, which lost 7 bases and 6 bases, there was a span of 13 bases. This CDR3 is built from 12 residues.

This clone was detected only a few times. The rearrangement links TRBV19 to TRBJ1-1, with a tentative D call TRBD1 (6 bases). V was shortened by 6 bases and J by 7 bases, with 18 bases between the two germline ends. In germline, CDR1 is LNHDA, CDR2 SQIVND (reference sequence). The CDR3 covers 14 residues. This CDR3 reads CASRGRGISDEAFF. CDR3 bases: TGTGCCAGTAGGGGCAGGGGCATTTCGGATGAAGCTTTCTTT.

The chain carries TRBV9 and TRBJ2-1; D is unclear. V was pared by 4 bases and J by 10 bases, with 12 bases between. The germline gives CDR1 SGDLS, CDR2 YYNGEE. CDR3 length: 12 amino acids. The CDR3 coding sequence is TGTGCCAGCAGCTCAGCCCCCCTGGAGCAGTTCTTC. Its translation: CASSSAPLEQFF.

The CDR3 region is CAWNSGQGAGEQYF. For the CDR3, the DNA is TGTGCCTGGAACTCCGGCCAGGGGGCGGGTGAGCAGTACTTC. The chain recombines TRBV30 with TRBJ2-7, with 8 bases fitting TRBD1. V shed 4 bases, J shed 7 bases, and the junction held 12 bases outside the gene matches. The CDR3 runs 14 residues. Germline assignment: CDR1 GTSNPN and CDR2 SVGIG (reference sequence).

The rearrangement joins TRBV29-1 to TRBJ2-2, with D possibly being TRBD2 (7 bases). This CDR3 spans 15 amino acids. Trimming stripped 7 bases from V and 2 bases from J, with 17 bases between. Germline values: CDR1 SQVTM, CDR2 ANQGSEA. The CDR3 sequence is CSGAHREGNTGELFF. In nucleotides, the CDR3 is TGCAGCGGGGCACACAGGGAGGGTAACACCGGGGAGCTGTTTTTT.

The chain couples TRBV10-1 to TRBJ2-4, with D hard to call. Trimming removed 3 bases from V and 6 bases from J, with 6 bases in between. This CDR3 contains 12 residues. Germline CDR1 reads WNHNN; CDR2 reads SYGVQD (reference sequence). The CDR3 sequence is CASSDERNIQYF. CDR3 nucleotide sequence: TGCGCCAGCAGTGATGAGAGAAACATTCAGTACTTC.

This clone was observed once. The chain joins TRBV29-1 to TRBJ2-7; 7 nucleotides align to TRBD2. Germline V CDR1 and CDR2: SQVTM, ANQGSEA. V lost 4 bases, J lost 4 bases, and 13 bases stayed unmatched. This CDR3 is 15 amino acids long. The CDR3 DNA is TGCAGCGTTGTGGGGGACGGCGGGAGCGCGTACGAGCAGTACTTC. This encodes CSVVGDGGSAYEQYF.

This chain connects TRBV4-3 to TRBJ2-7; no clear D. V lost 1 base to trimming and J lost 4 bases, with 11 bases between them. The CDR3 runs to 14 residues. In germline, CDR1 is LGHNA, CDR2 YSLEER. The CDR3 region has the DNA TGCGCCAGCAGCCAAGGTGTTAAGGTTTACGAGCAGTACTTC. Its protein product is CASSQGVKVYEQYF.

The gene calls are TRBV27 and TRBJ2-7, with D perhaps matching TRBD1 (6 bases). The CDR3 is 15 residues long. Germline V gene sequence: CDR1 MNHEY, CDR2 SMNVEV (reference sequence). Trimming cost V 0 bases and J 11 bases, with 20 bases left between them. CDR3: CASSLSGTPRGFEYF. The DNA of the CDR3 is TGTGCCAGCAGTTTATCAGGGACACCCCGGGGTTTTGAGTACTTC.

The V gene is TRBV28, the J gene TRBJ2-4, with TRBD1 identical over 8 bases. Germline V gene lookup returns CDR1 MDHEN and CDR2 SYDVKM. The V gene end was trimmed by 5 bases and the J gene end by 4 bases; junction bases not matched to a gene: 10. This CDR3 is 16 amino acids long. The CDR3 is CASSPTPGQAKNIQYF. DNA for the CDR3: TGTGCCAGCAGTCCTACCCCGGGACAGGCAAAAAACATTCAGTACTTC.